The T cell receptor beta chain described here comes from a study of CD8 T cells in Susac syndrome. Random hexamers served to reverse transcribe roughly 0.45 to 1 ug RNA. MiXCR, applied by TCRdb to the immunoSEQ multiplex PCR reads, yields one record per CDR3 protein. The sample lists about 47,000 distinct CDR3 sequences, about 91% seen once, with 0.41% in the top ten. The CDR3 is made up of 16 amino acids. Germline V gives CDR1 ENHRY, CDR2 SYGVKD. V was shortened by 6 bases and J by 0 bases, with 12 bases between the two germline ends. The clonotype was recovered from a human donor in good health. The chain has TRBV10-3 and TRBJ2-6, with D perhaps TRBD2 (5 bases). Sequences were obtained from CD8+ T cells from PBMCs. CDR3 amino acids: CAIRGADSSGANVLTF. The CDR3 DNA is TGTGCCATCAGGGGAGCGGATAGCTCTGGGGCCAACGTCCTGACTTTC.